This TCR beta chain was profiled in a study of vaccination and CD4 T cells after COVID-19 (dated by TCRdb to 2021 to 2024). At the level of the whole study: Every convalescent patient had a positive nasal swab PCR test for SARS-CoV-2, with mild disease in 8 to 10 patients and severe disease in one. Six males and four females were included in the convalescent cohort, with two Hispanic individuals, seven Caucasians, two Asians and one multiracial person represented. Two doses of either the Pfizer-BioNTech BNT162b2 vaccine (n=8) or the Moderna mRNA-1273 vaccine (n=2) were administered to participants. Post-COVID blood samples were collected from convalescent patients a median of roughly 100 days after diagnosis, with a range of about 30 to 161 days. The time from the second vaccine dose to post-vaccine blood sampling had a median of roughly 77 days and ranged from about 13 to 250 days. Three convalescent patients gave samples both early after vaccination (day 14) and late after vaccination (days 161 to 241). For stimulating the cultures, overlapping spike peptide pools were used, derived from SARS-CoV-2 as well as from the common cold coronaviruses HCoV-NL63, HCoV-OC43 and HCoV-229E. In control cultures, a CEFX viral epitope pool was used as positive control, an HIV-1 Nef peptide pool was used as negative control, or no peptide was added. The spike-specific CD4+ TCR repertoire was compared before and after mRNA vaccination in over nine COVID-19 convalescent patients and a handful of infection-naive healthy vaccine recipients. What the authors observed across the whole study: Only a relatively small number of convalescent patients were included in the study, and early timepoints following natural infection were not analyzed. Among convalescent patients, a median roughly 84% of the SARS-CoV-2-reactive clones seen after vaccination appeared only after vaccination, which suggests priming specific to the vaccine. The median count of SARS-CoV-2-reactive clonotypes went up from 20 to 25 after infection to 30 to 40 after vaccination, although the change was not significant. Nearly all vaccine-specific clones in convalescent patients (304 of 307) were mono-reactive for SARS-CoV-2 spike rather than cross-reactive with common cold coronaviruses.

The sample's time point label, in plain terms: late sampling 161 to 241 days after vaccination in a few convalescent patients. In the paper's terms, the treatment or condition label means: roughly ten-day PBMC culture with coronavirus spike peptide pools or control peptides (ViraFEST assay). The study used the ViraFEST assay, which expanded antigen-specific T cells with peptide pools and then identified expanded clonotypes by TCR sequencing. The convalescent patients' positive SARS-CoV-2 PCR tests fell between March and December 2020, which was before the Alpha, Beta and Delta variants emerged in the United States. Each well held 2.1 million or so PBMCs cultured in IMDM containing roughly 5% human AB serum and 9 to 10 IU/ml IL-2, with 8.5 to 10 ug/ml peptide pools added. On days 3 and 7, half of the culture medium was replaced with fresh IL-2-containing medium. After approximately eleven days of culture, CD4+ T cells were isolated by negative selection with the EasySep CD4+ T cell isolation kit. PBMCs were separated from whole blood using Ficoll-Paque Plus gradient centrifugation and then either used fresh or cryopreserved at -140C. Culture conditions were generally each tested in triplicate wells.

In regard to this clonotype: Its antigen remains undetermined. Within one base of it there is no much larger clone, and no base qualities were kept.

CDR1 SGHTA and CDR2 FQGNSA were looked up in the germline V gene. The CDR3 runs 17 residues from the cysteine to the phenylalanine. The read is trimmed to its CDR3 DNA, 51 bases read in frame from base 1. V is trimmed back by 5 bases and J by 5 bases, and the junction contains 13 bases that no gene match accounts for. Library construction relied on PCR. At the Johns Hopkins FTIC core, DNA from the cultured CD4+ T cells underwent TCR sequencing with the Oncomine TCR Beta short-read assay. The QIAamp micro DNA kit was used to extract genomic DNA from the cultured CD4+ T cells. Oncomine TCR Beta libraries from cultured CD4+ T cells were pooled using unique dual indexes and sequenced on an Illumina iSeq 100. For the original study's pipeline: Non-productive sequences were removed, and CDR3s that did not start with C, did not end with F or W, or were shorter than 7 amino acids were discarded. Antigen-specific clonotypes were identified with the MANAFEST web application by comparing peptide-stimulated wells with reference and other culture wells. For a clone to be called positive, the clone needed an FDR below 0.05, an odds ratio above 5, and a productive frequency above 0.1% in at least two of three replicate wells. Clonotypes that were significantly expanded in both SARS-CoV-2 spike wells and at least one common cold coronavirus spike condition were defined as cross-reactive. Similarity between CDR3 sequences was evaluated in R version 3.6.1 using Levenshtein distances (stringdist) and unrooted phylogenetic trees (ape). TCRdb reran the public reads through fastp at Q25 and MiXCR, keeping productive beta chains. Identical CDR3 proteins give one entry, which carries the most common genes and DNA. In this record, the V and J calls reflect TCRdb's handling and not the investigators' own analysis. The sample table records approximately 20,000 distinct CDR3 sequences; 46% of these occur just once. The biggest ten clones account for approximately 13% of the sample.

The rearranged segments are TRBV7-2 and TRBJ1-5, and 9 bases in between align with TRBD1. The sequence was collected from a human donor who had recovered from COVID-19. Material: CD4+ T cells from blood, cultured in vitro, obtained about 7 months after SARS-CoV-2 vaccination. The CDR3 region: CASSSKRPGQGHQPQHF. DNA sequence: TGTGCCAGCAGCAGTAAACGACCGGGACAGGGCCATCAGCCCCAGCATTTT.